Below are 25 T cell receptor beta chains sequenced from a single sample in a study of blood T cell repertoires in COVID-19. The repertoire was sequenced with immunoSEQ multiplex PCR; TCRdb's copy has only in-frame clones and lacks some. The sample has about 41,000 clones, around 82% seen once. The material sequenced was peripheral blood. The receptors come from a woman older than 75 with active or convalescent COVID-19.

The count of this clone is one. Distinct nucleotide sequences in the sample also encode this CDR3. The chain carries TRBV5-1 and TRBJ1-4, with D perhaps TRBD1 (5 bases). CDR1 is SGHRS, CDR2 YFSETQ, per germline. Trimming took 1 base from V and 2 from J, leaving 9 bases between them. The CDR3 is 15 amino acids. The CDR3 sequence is CASSLSGGTNEKLFF. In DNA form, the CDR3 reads TGCGCCAGCAGCTTGAGCGGGGGGACTAATGAAAAACTGTTTTTT.

CDR3 bases: TGTGCCAGCTGGGGGGGAACGGACTATGGCTACACCTTC. Its translation: CASWGGTDYGYTF. The gene calls are TRBV2 and TRBJ1-2; a weak D match, TRBD1 (5 bases). Per germline, CDR1 SNHLY and CDR2 FYNNEI. Trimming removed 8 bases from V and 3 bases from J, with 13 bases in between. CDR3 length equals 13 residues.

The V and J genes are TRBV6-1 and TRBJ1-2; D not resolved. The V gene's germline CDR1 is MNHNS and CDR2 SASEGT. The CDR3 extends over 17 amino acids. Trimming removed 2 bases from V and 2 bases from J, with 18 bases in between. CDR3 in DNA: TGTGCCAGCAGTGAACGCCCGGGTTGGGAGCTCAACTATGGCTACACCTTC. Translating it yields CASSERPGWELNYGYTF.

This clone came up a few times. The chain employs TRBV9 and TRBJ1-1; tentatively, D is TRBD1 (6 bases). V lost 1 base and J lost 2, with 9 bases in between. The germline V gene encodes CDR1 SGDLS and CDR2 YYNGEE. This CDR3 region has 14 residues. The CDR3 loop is CASSVQGTNTEAFF. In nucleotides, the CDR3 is TGTGCCAGCAGCGTACAGGGGACAAACACTGAAGCTTTCTTT.

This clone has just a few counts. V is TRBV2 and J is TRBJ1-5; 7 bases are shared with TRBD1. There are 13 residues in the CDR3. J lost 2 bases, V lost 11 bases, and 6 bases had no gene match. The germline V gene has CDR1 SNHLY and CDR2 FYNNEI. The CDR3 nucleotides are TGTGCCGGCGCCGGGACAGGCAATCAGCCCCAGCATTTT. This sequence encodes CAGAGTGNQPQHF.

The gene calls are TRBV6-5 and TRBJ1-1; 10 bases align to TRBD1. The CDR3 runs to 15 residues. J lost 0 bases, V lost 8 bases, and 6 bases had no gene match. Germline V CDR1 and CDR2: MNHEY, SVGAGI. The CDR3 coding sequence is TGTGCCAGCCAAGACAGGGGGCGGATGAACACTGAAGCTTTCTTT. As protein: CASQDRGRMNTEAFF.

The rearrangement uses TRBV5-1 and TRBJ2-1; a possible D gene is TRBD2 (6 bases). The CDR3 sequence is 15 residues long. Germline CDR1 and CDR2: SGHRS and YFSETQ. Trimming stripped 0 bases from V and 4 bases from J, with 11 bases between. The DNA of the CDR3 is TGCGCCAGCAGCTTGGAGTCGGGACTGTACAATGAGCAGTTCTTC. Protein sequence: CASSLESGLYNEQFF.

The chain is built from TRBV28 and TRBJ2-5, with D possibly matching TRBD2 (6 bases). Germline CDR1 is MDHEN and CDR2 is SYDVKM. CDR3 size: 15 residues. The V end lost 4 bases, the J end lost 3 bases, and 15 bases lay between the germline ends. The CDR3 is CASSSPGTGEETQYF. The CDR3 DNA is TGTGCCAGCAGTTCCCCCGGGACGGGAGAAGAGACCCAGTACTTC.

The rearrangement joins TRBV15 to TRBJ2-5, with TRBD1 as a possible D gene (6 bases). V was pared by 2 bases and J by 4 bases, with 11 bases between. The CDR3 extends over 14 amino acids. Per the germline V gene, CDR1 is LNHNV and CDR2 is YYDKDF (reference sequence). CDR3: CATSRKTGVETQYF. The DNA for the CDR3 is TGTGCCACCAGCAGAAAGACAGGCGTAGAGACCCAGTACTTC.

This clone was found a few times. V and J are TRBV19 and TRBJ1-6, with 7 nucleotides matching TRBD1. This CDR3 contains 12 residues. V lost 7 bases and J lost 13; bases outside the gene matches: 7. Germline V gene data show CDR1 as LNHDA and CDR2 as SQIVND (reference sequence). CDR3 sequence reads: CASNRGVSPLHF. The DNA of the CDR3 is TGTGCCAGTAACAGGGGCGTATCTCCCCTCCACTTT.

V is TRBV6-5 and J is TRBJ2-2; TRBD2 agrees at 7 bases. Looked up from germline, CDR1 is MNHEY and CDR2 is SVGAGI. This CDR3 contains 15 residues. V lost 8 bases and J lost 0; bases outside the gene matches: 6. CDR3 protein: CASGRGTPNTGELFF. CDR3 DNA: TGTGCCAGCGGGCGGGGGACGCCGAACACCGGGGAGCTGTTTTTT.

The CDR3 coding sequence is TGTGCCACCAGTGAGTCGGGTTACACTGAAGCTTTCTTT. As protein: CATSESGYTEAFF. The chain combines TRBV24-1 with TRBJ1-1; D not certain. Trimming took 4 bases from V and 3 from J, leaving 8 bases between them. In germline, CDR1 is KGHDR, CDR2 SFDVKD. The length of the CDR3 is 13 residues.

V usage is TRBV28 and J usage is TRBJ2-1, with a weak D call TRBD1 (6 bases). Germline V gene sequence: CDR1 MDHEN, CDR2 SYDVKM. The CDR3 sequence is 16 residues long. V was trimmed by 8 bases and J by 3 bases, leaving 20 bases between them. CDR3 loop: CASFPGTFRVYNEQFF. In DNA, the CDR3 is TGTGCCAGCTTTCCGGGGACATTCCGAGTCTACAATGAGCAGTTCTTC.

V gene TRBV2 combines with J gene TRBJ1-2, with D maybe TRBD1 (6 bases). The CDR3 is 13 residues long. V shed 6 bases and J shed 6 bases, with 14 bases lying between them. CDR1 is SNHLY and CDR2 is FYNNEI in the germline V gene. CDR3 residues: CASRQGIGNGYTF. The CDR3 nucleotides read TGTGCCAGCAGACAGGGTATAGGTAATGGCTACACCTTC.

The DNA of the CDR3 is TGTGCCAGCAGCTTCGACAGGGGGAACACCGGGGAGCTGTTTTTT. The encoded protein is CASSFDRGNTGELFF. This chain connects TRBV7-9 to TRBJ2-2; the match to TRBD1 covers 8 bases. J gave up 1 base and V 3 bases, and 1 base lay outside the gene matches. Germline V CDR1 and CDR2: SEHNR, FQNEAQ (reference sequence). CDR3 size: 15 residues.

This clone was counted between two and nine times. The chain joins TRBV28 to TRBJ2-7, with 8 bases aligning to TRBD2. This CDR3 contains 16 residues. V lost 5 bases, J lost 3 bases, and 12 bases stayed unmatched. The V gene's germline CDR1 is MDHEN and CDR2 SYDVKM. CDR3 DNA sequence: TGTGCCAGCAGTGCCTCCTCGGGACTAGAAAACTACGAGCAGTACTTC. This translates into CASSASSGLENYEQYF. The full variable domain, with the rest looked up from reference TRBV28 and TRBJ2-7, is DVKVTQSSRYLVKRTGEKVFLECVQDMDHENMFWYRQDPGLGLRLIYFSYDVKMKEKGDIPEGYSVSREKKERFSLILESASTNQTSMYLCASSASSGLENYEQYFGPGTRLTVT.

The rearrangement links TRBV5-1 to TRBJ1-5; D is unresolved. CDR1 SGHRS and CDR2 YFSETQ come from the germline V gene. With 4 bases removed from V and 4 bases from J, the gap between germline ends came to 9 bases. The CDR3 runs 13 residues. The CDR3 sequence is CASSEVGNQPQHF. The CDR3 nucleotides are TGCGCCAGCAGCGAGGTAGGTAATCAGCCCCAGCATTTT.

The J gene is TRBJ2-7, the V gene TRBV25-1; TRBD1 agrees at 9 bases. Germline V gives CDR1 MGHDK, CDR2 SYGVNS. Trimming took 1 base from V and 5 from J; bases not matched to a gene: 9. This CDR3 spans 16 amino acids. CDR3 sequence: CASSELGSTGGDEQYF. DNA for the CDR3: TGTGCCAGCAGTGAATTAGGGTCGACAGGGGGGGACGAGCAGTACTTC.

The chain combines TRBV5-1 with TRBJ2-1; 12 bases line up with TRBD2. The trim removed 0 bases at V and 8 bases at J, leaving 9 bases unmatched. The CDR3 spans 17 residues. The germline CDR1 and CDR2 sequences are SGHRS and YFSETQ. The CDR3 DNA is TGCGCCAGCAGCTTGGCCGCGAGGACTAGCGGGATAGATGAGCAGTTCTTC. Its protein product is CASSLAARTSGIDEQFF. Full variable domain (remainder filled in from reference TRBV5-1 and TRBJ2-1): KAGVTQTPRYLIKTRGQQVTLSCSPISGHRSVSWYQQTPGQGLQFLFEYFSETQRNKGNFPGRFSGRQFSNSRSEMNVSTLELGDSALYLCASSLAARTSGIDEQFFGPGTRLTVL.

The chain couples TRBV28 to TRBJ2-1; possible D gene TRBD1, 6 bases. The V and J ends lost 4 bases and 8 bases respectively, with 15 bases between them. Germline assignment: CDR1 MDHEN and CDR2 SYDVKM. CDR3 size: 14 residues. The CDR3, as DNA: TGTGCCAGCAGTTCAGGGGTCCTACGGTATGAGCAGTTCTTC. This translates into CASSSGVLRYEQFF.

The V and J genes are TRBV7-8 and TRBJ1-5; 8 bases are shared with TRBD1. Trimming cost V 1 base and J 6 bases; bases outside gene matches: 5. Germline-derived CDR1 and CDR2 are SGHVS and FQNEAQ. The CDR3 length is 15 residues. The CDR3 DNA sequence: TGTGCCAGCAGCTTAGTGGTAGGACAGGGTCAGCCCCAGCATTTT. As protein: CASSLVVGQGQPQHF. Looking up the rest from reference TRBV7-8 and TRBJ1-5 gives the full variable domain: GAGVSQSPRYKVAKRGQDVALRCDPISGHVSLFWYQQALGQGPEFLTYFQNEAQLDKSGLPSDRFFAERPEGSVSTLKIQRTQQEDSAVYLCASSLVVGQGQPQHFGDGTRLSIL.

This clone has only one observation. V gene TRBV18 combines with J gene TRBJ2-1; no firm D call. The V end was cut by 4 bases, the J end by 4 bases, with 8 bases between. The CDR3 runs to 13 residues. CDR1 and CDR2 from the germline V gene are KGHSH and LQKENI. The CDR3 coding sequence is TGTGCCAGCTCACAGGCCGGGTACAATGAGCAGTTCTTC. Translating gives CASSQAGYNEQFF.

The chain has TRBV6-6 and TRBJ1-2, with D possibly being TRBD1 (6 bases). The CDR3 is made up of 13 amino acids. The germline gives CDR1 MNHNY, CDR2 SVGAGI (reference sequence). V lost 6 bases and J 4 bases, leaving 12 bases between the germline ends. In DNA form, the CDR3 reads TGTGCCAGCAGCCCTGACAGGTCCTATGGCTACACCTTC. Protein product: CASSPDRSYGYTF.

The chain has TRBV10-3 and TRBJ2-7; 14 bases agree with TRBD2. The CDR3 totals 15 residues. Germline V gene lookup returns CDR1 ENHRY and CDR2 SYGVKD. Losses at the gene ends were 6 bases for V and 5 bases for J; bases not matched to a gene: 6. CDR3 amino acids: CAIREGLAGAHEQYF. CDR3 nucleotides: TGTGCCATCAGGGAGGGACTAGCGGGAGCCCACGAGCAGTACTTC.

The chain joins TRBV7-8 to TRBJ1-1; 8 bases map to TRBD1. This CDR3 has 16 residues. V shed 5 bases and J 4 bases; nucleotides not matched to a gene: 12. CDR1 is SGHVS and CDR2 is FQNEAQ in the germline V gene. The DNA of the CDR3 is TGTGCCAGCAGCATCCGACAGGGGATCGGTACCACTGAAGCTTTCTTT. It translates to CASSIRQGIGTTEAFF.